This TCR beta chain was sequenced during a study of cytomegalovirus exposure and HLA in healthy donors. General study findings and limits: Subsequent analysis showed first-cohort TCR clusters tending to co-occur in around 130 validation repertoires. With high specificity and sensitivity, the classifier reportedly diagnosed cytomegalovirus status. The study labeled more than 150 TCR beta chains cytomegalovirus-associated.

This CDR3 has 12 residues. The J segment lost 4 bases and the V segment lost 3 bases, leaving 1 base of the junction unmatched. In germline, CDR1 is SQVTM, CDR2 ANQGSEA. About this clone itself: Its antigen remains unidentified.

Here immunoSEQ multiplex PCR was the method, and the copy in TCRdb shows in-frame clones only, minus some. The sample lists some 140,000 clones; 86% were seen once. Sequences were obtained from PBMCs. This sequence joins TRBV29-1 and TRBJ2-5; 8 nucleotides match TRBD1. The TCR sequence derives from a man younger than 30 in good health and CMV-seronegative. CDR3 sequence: CSVEGTGETQYF. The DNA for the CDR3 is TGCAGCGTTGAGGGGACAGGAGAGACCCAGTACTTC.